Listed here are 12 T cell receptor beta chains from one sample, sequenced in a study of cytomegalovirus exposure and HLA in healthy donors. The data were produced by immunoSEQ multiplex PCR, yet TCRdb's version contains in-frame clones alone and is incomplete. The profile covers approximately 150,000 clones, with about nine tenths appearing a single time and roughly 2.6% taken by the ten largest. Sequenced material: PBMCs. These TCRs come from a man between 18 and 35 years old in good health and CMV-seropositive.

The CDR3 bases are TGTGCCAGCAGCTTAGGCGGTCCTAGCTCCTACGAGCAGTACTTC. Encoded protein: CASSLGGPSSYEQYF. V and J are TRBV7-9 and TRBJ2-7, with D hard to call. Germline V gene data show CDR1 as SEHNR and CDR2 as FQNEAQ (reference sequence). This CDR3 region has 15 residues. V was trimmed by 1 base and J by 0 bases, leaving 10 bases between them. Looking up the rest from reference TRBV7-9 and TRBJ2-7 gives the full variable domain: DTGVSQNPRHKITKRGQNVTFRCDPISEHNRLYWYRQTLGQGPEFLTYFQNEAQLEKSRLLSDRFSAERPKGSFSTLEIQRTEQGDSAMYLCASSLGGPSSYEQYFGPGTRLTVT.

V is TRBV27 and J is TRBJ2-3; D gene uncertain. V lost 2 bases to trimming and J lost 7 bases, with 16 bases between them. The CDR3 spans 15 residues. Germline CDR1 reads MNHEY; CDR2 reads SMNVEV (reference sequence). CDR3: CASSLSANVFNTQYF. The DNA of the CDR3 is TGTGCCAGCAGTTTAAGCGCCAACGTCTTTAATACGCAGTATTTT.

V is TRBV10-3 and J is TRBJ2-3, with D maybe TRBD2 (6 bases). The CDR3 is 17 residues long. Germline lookup yields CDR1 ENHRY and CDR2 SYGVKD. V dropped 0 bases and J dropped 1 base, with 14 bases sitting between them. The CDR3 DNA follows: TGTGCCATCAGTGAGTCGAGTGGGGGGTTGGGCACAGATACGCAGTATTTT. It translates to CAISESSGGLGTDTQYF.

V usage is TRBV4-3 and J usage is TRBJ2-1; 15 bases fit TRBD2. The CDR3 has 18 amino acids. J was trimmed by 2 bases and V by 4 bases; bases with no gene match: 6. Germline V CDR1 and CDR2: LGHNA, YSLEER. CDR3 coding DNA: TGCGCCAGCAGCCCCGGGACTAGCGGGAGGTCCCCCTACAATGAGCAGTTCTTC. It translates to CASSPGTSGRSPYNEQFF.

This clone was observed a few times. This chain joins TRBV5-1 and TRBJ2-7, with D perhaps TRBD2 (5 bases). Trimming shortened V by 2 bases and J by 9 bases, and 15 bases separated the two germline ends. The germline V gene encodes CDR1 SGHRS and CDR2 YFSETQ. CDR3 length: 13 residues. CDR3 loop: CASSFDFLGVQYF. The DNA for the CDR3 is TGCGCCAGCAGCTTTGACTTCCTGGGAGTGCAGTACTTC.

This clone came up once. This rearrangement joins TRBV7-9 to TRBJ2-1, with D possibly TRBD1 on 5 matching bases. There are 15 residues in the CDR3. The V end lost 4 bases, the J end lost 0 bases, and 10 bases lay between the germline ends. CDR1 and CDR2 (germline): SEHNR, FQNEAQ (reference sequence). CDR3 sequence reads: CASSSRQFSYNEQFF. CDR3 nucleotide sequence: TGTGCCAGCAGCTCCCGACAGTTCTCCTACAATGAGCAGTTCTTC.

The gene calls are TRBV5-1 and TRBJ2-7; 10 bases map to TRBD1. The CDR3 is 14 amino acids. In germline, CDR1 is SGHRS, CDR2 YFSETQ. Losses at the gene ends were 4 bases for V and 3 bases for J; bases not matched to a gene: 4. Here the CDR3 reads CASSPWTGGYEQYF. As DNA, the CDR3 is TGCGCCAGCAGCCCGTGGACAGGGGGCTACGAGCAGTACTTC.

This clone was picked up a small number of times. The chain carries TRBV7-8 and TRBJ1-2, with a possible D match to TRBD1 (5 bases). The CDR3 loop spans 14 amino acids. The germline CDR1 and CDR2 sequences are SGHVS and FQNEAQ. V shed 1 base and J shed 4 bases, with 10 bases lying between them. The CDR3 spells CASSLEGSSYGYTF. The CDR3 DNA reads as TGTGCCAGCAGCTTAGAGGGGTCGTCCTATGGCTACACCTTC.

The chain carries TRBV15 and TRBJ1-2; TRBD1 is a possible D gene (6 bases). Trimming took 3 bases from V and 4 from J, leaving 6 bases between them. This CDR3 is built from 12 residues. Germline CDR1 is LNHNV and CDR2 is YYDKDF (reference sequence). In DNA form, the CDR3 reads TGTGCCACCAGCAGGGACAGCTATGGCTACACCTTC. It yields the protein CATSRDSYGYTF.

This clone was observed a single time. The chain couples TRBV28 to TRBJ2-1, with TRBD1 identical over 7 bases. The junction had 7 bases not matched to a gene; V was cut back by 7 bases and J by 4 bases. CDR3 length equals 14 residues. CDR1 MDHEN and CDR2 SYDVKM come from the germline V gene. Written as DNA, the CDR3 is TGTGCCAGCACTACGGGACAGCGATACAATGAGCAGTTCTTC. It encodes CASTTGQRYNEQFF.

Comment on this clone: Other DNA variants within this sample encode the same CDR3. The chain couples TRBV19 to TRBJ1-5; weak D call: TRBD1 (6 bases). This CDR3 region has 15 residues. The germline V and J ends were trimmed by 0 bases and 7 bases, with 13 bases remaining between them. Germline CDR1 is LNHDA and CDR2 is SQIVND (reference sequence). The CDR3 nucleotides read TGTGCCAGTAGTATAGATATATTAAGGGGGCAGCCCCAGCATTTT. Amino acid sequence: CASSIDILRGQPQHF.

This clone has just one count. The V and J genes are TRBV9 and TRBJ2-2; 8 nucleotides line up with TRBD2. Germline CDR1 SGDLS, CDR2 YYNGEE. V was clipped by 2 bases and J by 6 bases; unmatched bases: 6. The CDR3 is 15 amino acids. This CDR3 reads CASSVGGAGAGELFF. Written as DNA, the CDR3 is TGTGCCAGCAGCGTCGGGGGGGCTGGGGCCGGGGAGCTGTTTTTT.